This T cell receptor (beta chain) appears in the sequencing data of a study of cytotoxic CD8 clonotypes in ibrutinib-treated CLL. Germline values: CDR1 SGHTA, CDR2 FQGNSA. V gave up 8 bases and J gave up 2 bases, with 13 bases separating them. The CDR3 has 13 amino acids. Depth targeted 1 in 200,000 to 1 in 1 million T cells, averaging approximately 10x coverage per clonotype. Method: immunoSEQ multiplex PCR; TCRdb's copy keeps in-frame clones and lacks some. This table holds 200,000 or so clones, just over 70% found once. The sample was PBMCs, taken after 12 months of ibrutinib treatment. This chain uses TRBV7-2 with TRBJ2-7; D perhaps matches TRBD1 (5 bases). The clonotype originates from a human donor with chronic lymphocytic leukemia. CDR3 residues: CASAKGAAYEQYF. CDR3 nucleotide sequence: TGTGCCAGCGCTAAAGGGGCAGCCTACGAGCAGTACTTC.